Below, one T cell receptor beta chain is given with its context. Clones were read by immunoSEQ multiplex PCR, and TCRdb kept only the in-frame ones, dropping some. This table has 60,000 or so clones, 90% appearing once. This sample is drawn from a study of T cell changes during pregnancy in multiple sclerosis. This clonotype was sampled from a female donor in good health, enrolled as a control in a pregnancy study. This sample comprised peripheral blood, obtained in the first trimester of pregnancy.

CDR3 bases: TGCGCCAGCAGCCCTAGCAGGGGATGGTCTGGCTACACCTTC. Translated, it gives CASSPSRGWSGYTF. The chain recombines TRBV4-3 with TRBJ1-2, with D perhaps matching TRBD1 (6 bases). The ends were cut back, 4 bases at V and 7 bases at J, with 16 bases in the middle. Per the germline V gene, CDR1 is LGHNA and CDR2 is YSLEER. This CDR3 is 14 amino acids long.